This note documents a single T cell receptor beta chain sequence. Its matching antigen is unknown. This table comes from immunoSEQ multiplex PCR, and its TCRdb copy is limited to in-frame clones, with some not included. The sample has fewer than 55,000 clones, 90% seen once; the top ten hold approximately 37%. This record comes from a study of T cell responses to AZD1222 COVID-19 vaccine. Findings and limits, study-wide: The study found Spike-specific TCR breadth and depth rose after two AZD1222 doses. A mostly white British donor set with more females was recruited, and clonal diversity was possibly underestimated. Vaccine-associated CD4 TCRs spanned spike, dominant at 160-218 and 743-854.

The sequence was collected from an adult who received the AZD1222 COVID-19 vaccine. Source: peripheral blood, taken 28 days after the second AZD1222 dose.

The CDR3 loop is CASSQGPGSSGNTIYF. CDR3 coding DNA: TGTGCCAGCAGCCAAGGGCCCGGGAGCTCTGGAAACACCATATATTTT. V gene TRBV3-1 (or the pseudogene TRBV3-2) combines with J gene TRBJ1-3; no clear D gene. This CDR3 comprises 16 residues. CDR1 LGHDT and CDR2 YNNKEL come from the germline V gene (reference sequence). The ends were cut back, 1 base at V and 0 bases at J, with 10 bases in the middle.